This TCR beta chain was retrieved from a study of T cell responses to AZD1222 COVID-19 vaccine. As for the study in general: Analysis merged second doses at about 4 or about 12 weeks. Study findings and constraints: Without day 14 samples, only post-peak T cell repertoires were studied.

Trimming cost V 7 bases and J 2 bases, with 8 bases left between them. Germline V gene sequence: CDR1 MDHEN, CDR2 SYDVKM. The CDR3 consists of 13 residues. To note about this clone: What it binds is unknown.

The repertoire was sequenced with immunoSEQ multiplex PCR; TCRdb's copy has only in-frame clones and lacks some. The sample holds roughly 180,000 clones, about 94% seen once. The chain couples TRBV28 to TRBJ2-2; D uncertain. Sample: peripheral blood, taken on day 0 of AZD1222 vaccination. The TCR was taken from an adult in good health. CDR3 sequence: CASNRGNTGELFF. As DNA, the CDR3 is TGTGCCAGCAACCGTGGAAACACCGGGGAGCTGTTTTTT.